This TCR beta chain was identified during a study of T cells after yellow fever vaccination. Whole-study context: Fractions of limited cellularity were prepared by means of SMART-Seq v4 Ultra Low Input.

Making TCR cDNA involved 5'RACE template switching, which added UMIs and a universal primer site. TCRdb ran MiXCR on the 5' RACE reads and lists one entry per CDR3 protein. There are around 500,000 distinct CDR3 sequences in the sample; 20% to 25% occur only once, and around 17% lies in the top ten. This clonotype was seen more than once but under ten times. No antigen is known for it. General study points: Abundant clonotypes from the bulk population could get into FACS-sorted repertoires as contaminants.

The J segment lost 4 bases and the V segment lost 5 bases, leaving 6 bases of the junction unmatched. This CDR3 contains 14 residues. The germline gives CDR1 LGHNA, CDR2 YSLEER. The gene calls are TRBV4-3 and TRBJ2-3, with 7 bases fitting TRBD1. Sample: PBMCs, taken approximately 22 days after the first yellow fever vaccination. The source of this sequence is a man aged 18 to 35 who received the YFV17D yellow fever vaccine. As DNA, the CDR3 is TGCGCCAGCAGCTTTTACCAGGGGGCAGATACGCAGTATTTT. Protein: CASSFYQGADTQYF.